This TCR beta chain comes out of a study of blood T cell repertoires in COVID-19. Study-level background: Specimens from acute and convalescent COVID-19 originated in the United States, Italy and Spain. T cells, B-cell-depleted T cells, or PBMCs supplied cDNA or gDNA.

Germline V gives CDR1 MNHEY, CDR2 SVGEGT. This CDR3 comprises 15 residues. The V end lost 6 bases, the J end lost 8 bases, and 21 bases lay between the germline ends. Sequenced by immunoSEQ multiplex PCR; TCRdb stores in-frame clones only, minus some. Of about 150,000 clones in the sample, about 83% were seen once. The sample holds one count of this clone. The chain carries TRBV6-2 or TRBV6-3 and TRBJ2-3, with D perhaps TRBD2 (7 bases). This clonotype originated in a man between 50 and 59 years old with acute or convalescent COVID-19. The sample taken for sequencing was peripheral blood. The CDR3 reads CASSQAGGPVGTQYF. DNA for the CDR3: TGTGCCAGCAGCCAAGCCGGGGGGCCGGTTGGTACGCAGTATTTT.